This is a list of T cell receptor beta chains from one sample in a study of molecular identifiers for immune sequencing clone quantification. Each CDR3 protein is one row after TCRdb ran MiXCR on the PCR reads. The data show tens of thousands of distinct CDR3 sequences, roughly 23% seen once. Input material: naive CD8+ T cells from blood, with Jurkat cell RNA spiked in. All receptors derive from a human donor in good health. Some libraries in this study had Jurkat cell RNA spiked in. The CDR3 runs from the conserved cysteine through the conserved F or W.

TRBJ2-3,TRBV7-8,CASSSSSGGNTQYF
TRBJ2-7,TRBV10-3,CAISPGQGAGDSYEQYF
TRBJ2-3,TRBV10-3,CAISNRGTTDTQYF
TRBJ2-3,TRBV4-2,CASSPVPRDVLDTQYF
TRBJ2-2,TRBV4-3,CASSQSSTGLFRELFF
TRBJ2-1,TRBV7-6,CASSITNPGGLGYNEQFF
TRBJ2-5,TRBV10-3,CAIRDQETQYF
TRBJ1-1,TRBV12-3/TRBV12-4,CASSSGRATEAFF
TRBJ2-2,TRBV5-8,CASSLAVRAGELFF
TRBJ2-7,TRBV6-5,CASSQAGQGVDEQYF
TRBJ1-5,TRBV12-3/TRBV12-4,CASSPRQGDQPQHF
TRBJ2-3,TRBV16,CASSQKMGQRISPGTLYF
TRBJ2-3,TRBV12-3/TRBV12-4,CASSLFLAGDTDTQYF
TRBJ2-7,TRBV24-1,CATSDPLSGYEQYF